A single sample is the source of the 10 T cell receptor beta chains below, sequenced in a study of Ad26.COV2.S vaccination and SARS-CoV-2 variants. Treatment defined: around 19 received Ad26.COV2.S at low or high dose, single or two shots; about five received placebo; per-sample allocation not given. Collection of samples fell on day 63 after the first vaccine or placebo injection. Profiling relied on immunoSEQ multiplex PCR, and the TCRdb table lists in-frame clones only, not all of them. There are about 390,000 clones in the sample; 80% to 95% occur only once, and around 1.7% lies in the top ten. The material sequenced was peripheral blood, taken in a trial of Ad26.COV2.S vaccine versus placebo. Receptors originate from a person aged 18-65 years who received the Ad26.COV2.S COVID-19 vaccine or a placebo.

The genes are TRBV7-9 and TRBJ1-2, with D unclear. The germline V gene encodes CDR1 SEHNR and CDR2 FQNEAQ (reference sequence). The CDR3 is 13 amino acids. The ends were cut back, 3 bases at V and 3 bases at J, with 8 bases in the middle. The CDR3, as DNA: TGTGCCAGCAGCTTCAACGGCTACTATGGCTACACCTTC. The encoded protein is CASSFNGYYGYTF.

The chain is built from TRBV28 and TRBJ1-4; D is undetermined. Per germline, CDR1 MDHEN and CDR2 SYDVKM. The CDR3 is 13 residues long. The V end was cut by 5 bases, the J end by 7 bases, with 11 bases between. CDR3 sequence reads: CASSPGGSEKLFF. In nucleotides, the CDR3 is TGTGCCAGCAGTCCAGGAGGATCTGAAAAACTGTTTTTT.

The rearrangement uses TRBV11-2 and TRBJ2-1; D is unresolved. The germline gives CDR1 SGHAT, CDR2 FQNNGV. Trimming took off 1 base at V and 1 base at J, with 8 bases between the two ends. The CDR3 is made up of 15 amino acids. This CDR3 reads CASSLGASSYNEQFF. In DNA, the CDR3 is TGTGCCAGCAGCTTAGGGGCGAGTTCCTACAATGAGCAGTTCTTC.

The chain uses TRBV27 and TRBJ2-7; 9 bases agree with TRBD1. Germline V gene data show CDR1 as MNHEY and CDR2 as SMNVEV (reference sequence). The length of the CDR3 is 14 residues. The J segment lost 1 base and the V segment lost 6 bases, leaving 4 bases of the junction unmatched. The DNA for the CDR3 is TGTGCCAGCAGCCTCGGGACAGGGTCCTACGAGCAGTACTTC. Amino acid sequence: CASSLGTGSYEQYF.

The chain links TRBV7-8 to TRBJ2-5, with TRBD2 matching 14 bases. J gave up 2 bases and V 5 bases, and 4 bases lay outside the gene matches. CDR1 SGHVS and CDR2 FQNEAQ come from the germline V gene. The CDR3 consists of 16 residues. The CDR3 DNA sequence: TGTGCCAGCAGCCCCAGACTAGCGGGGGGGCAAGAGACCCAGTACTTC. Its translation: CASSPRLAGGQETQYF.

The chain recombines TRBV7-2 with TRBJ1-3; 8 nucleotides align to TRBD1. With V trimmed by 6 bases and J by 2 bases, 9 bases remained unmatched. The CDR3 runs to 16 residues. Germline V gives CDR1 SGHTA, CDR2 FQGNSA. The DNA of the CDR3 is TGTGCCAGCAGTGCCGGGGCAGGGGGCGCTGGAAACACCATATATTTT. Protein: CASSAGAGGAGNTIYF.

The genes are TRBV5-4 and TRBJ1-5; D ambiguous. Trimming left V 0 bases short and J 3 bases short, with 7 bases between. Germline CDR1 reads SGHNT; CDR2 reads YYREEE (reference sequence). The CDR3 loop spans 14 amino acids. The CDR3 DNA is TGTGCCAGCAGCTTGGGACCGTACAATCAGCCCCAGCATTTT. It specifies CASSLGPYNQPQHF.

The chain's CDR3 is CASSETSSYNEQFF. For the CDR3, the DNA is TGCGCCAGCAGTGAAACGAGCTCCTACAATGAGCAGTTCTTC. This chain links TRBV10-2 with TRBJ2-1; D gene ambiguous. CDR1 and CDR2 (germline): WSHSY, SAAADI. The CDR3 spans 14 residues. Between the trimmed V and J ends, which lost 3 bases and 0 bases, there was a span of 6 bases.

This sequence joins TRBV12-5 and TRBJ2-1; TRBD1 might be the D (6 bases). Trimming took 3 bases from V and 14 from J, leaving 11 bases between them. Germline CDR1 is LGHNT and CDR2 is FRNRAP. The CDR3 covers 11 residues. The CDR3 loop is CASGLSTGKFF. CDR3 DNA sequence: TGTGCTAGTGGTTTAAGTACAGGGAAGTTCTTC.

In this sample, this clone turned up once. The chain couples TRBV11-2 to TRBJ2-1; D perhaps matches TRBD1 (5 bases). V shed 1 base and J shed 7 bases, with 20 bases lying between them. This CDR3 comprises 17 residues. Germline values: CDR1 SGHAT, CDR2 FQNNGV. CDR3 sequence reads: CASSLVRSQGSGNEQFF. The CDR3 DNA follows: TGTGCCAGCAGCTTAGTCAGGTCCCAGGGATCAGGAAATGAGCAGTTCTTC.